The 2 T cell receptor beta chains listed next were all sequenced from one sample in a study of human T cells and chemical hapten exposure (dated by TCRdb to the early 2020s). Library creation used RACE. Sequencing was carried out with a NextSeq 500. TCRdb reprocessing: public reads trimmed at Q25 with fastp, clones called with MiXCR, in-frame beta chains kept. CDR3 protein sequences are deduplicated, and each keeps its most common genes and DNA. The sample records roughly 50,000 distinct CDR3 sequences, roughly 10% of which are singletons. Clones ranked in the top ten supply approximately 17% of the sample. The label giving this sample's time point can be read as: patch test 3, about 24 weeks after DPC sensitization. The treatment or condition label here, explained by the study, means: therapeutic diphenylcyclopropenone sensitization with weekly scalp DPC. Sequencing was performed on whole blood, taken in connection with sensitization to the hapten diphenylcyclopropenone (DPC). All receptors derive from a woman between 40 and 55 years old with alopecia areata. Some clones in this sample may be carry-over from other donors' samples.

This clonotype was detected many times. The chain links TRBV5-6 to TRBJ2-2, with D perhaps assigned TRBD1 or TRBD2 (5 bases each). The germline V gene encodes CDR1 SGHDT and CDR2 YYEEEE. V lost 0 bases and J 7 bases, leaving 10 bases between the germline ends. The length of the CDR3 is 14 residues. The CDR3 bases are TGTGCCAGCAGCTTGGAGAGGGGAAACGGGGAGCTGTTTTTT. Translating it yields CASSLERGNGELFF.

This chain connects TRBV29-1 to TRBJ2-7; D unresolved. Deletions cut 6 bases from V and 2 bases from J, with 20 bases between. Germline-derived CDR1 and CDR2 are SQVTM and ANQGSEA. The CDR3 length is 15 residues. The CDR3 sequence: CSVGWRSLITYEQYF. In DNA, the CDR3 is TGCAGCGTAGGCTGGCGGAGTCTTATCACCTACGAGCAGTACTTC.